Sequencing of this T cell receptor beta chain was carried out in a study of cytomegalovirus exposure and HLA in healthy donors. As concerns this clone: Its antigen is as yet unknown.

Per the germline V gene, CDR1 is MDHEN and CDR2 is SYDVKM. The length of the CDR3 is 17 residues. The V segment lost 3 bases and the J segment 0 bases; nucleotides outside the gene matches: 8. Study conclusions and caveats: It was found in a later analysis that first-cohort TCR clusters tended to co-occur in the 90 to 150 validation repertoires. Among TCR beta chains, those listed as cytomegalovirus-associated numbered roughly 150. It was reportedly the case that the classifier diagnosed cytomegalovirus status with high specificity and sensitivity.

The table came from immunoSEQ multiplex PCR; TCRdb's copy has only in-frame clones and leaves some out. Among over 250,000 clones listed, approximately 83% were seen once. This chain joins TRBV28 and TRBJ1-2, with 9 bases matching TRBD1. The sample consisted of PBMCs. This sequence was found in a woman aged 18-35 years in good health and CMV-seronegative. The CDR3 is CASSLGQGGDSNYGYTF. CDR3 DNA: TGTGCCAGCAGTTTGGGACAGGGCGGGGATTCTAACTATGGCTACACCTTC.